Listed below are T cell receptor beta chains from one sample, sequenced in a study of cytomegalovirus exposure and HLA in healthy donors. TCRdb keeps only in-frame clones here, not all; method: immunoSEQ multiplex PCR. The sample yields some 67,000 clones, approximately 94% seen once. Sequencing was done on a sample of PBMCs. All receptors derive from a woman aged 18-29 years in good health and CMV-seronegative. The conserved cysteine and the conserved F or W are not part of the CDR3 here.

V gene: TRBV7-8
CDR3 protein: ASSHKRDREETQY

V gene: TRBV7-8
CDR3 protein: ASSGRHNSGNTIY

V gene: TRBV5-8
CDR3 protein: ASSLDEWSQPQH

V gene: TRBV2
CDR3 protein: ASSTGVYTQY

V gene: TRBV11-3
CDR3 protein: ASSLGALVTDTQY

V gene: TRBV6-1
CDR3 protein: ASSEVDRDYSPLH

V gene: TRBV9
CDR3 protein: ASSGLSPGVNEQF

V gene: TRBV28
CDR3 protein: ASSPPAAYNEQF

V gene: TRBV9
CDR3 protein: ASSVGQGDYGYT

V gene: TRBV2
CDR3 protein: ASSHDGNQPQH

V gene: TRBV10-2
CDR3 protein: ASSIGTGVWNTEAF

V gene: TRBV23-1
CDR3 protein: ASSQSWTEKRYSTDTQY

V gene: TRBV19
CDR3 protein: ASSVTGGRETQY

V gene: TRBV28
CDR3 protein: ASTPSGRRVNEQF

V gene: TRBV15
CDR3 protein: ATSRDRSNGYT

V gene: TRBV28
CDR3 protein: ASTALVSHEQF

V gene: TRBV5-1
CDR3 protein: ASSLETGVNYGYT

V gene: TRBV5-1
CDR3 protein: ASSLTGQGALWNIQY

V gene: TRBV6-6
CDR3 protein: ASSYAQGAEAF

V gene: TRBV7-3
CDR3 protein: ASSLRADYGYT

V gene: TRBV2
CDR3 protein: ASSETSGPKGELF

V gene: TRBV7-9
CDR3 protein: ASSLDRLREQY

V gene: TRBV27
CDR3 protein: ASRDSYEQY

V gene: TRBV2
CDR3 protein: ASSATDGTGPYEQY

V gene: TRBV28
CDR3 protein: ASSSPTQGVRSYT

V gene: TRBV6-1
CDR3 protein: ASSEFGDNNQPQH

V gene: TRBV6-5
CDR3 protein: ASRRQVRNSPLH

V gene: TRBV27
CDR3 protein: ASSLLLAENYEQY

V gene: TRBV15
CDR3 protein: ATSRGLGGTSEQY

V gene: TRBV4-2
CDR3 protein: ASSQALAGGTDTQY